Below, one TCR beta chain is given with its context. There are 14 residues in the CDR3. The V segment lost 5 bases and the J segment 4 bases; nucleotides outside the gene matches: 6. Germline CDR1 reads MDHEN; CDR2 reads SYDVKM. The data derive from a study of blood T cell repertoires in COVID-19. Study summary: Samples representing acute and convalescent COVID-19 were sourced from the United States, Italy and Spain. PBMCs, B-cell-depleted T cells, or T cells provided the cDNA or gDNA that made up the material.

Source study methods: Reference gene primer amplification yielded estimated nucleated cell counts. The protocol was immunoSEQ multiplex PCR, while the TCRdb copy is restricted to in-frame clones and leaves out a portion. For V, J and clone size, that table is used; D and trimming come from the DNA. The data hold a few hundred thousand clones, with roughly 88% observed a single time. The chain is built from TRBV28 and TRBJ2-7, with 9 bases that match TRBD2. This receptor was obtained from a woman in her forties or fifties with acute or convalescent COVID-19. Sequencing was performed on peripheral blood. The CDR3 here is CASSVGTSRYEQYF. Written as DNA, the CDR3 is TGTGCCAGCAGTGTCGGGACTAGCAGGTACGAGCAGTACTTC. Full variable domain (outside the CDR3, taken from reference TRBV28 and TRBJ2-7): DVKVTQSSRYLVKRTGEKVFLECVQDMDHENMFWYRQDPGLGLRLIYFSYDVKMKEKGDIPEGYSVSREKKERFSLILESASTNQTSMYLCASSVGTSRYEQYFGPGTRLTVT.